This T cell receptor beta chain is drawn from a study of blood T cell repertoires in COVID-19. Data came from immunoSEQ multiplex PCR; TCRdb stores just in-frame clones and leaves some out. The data hold around 200,000 clones, with approximately 85% observed a single time. V lost 6 bases to trimming and J lost 1 base, with 16 bases between them. CDR1 is LNHDA and CDR2 is SQIVND in the germline V gene (reference sequence). This CDR3 has 15 amino acids. This chain joins TRBV19 and TRBJ2-7; the D gene is possibly TRBD1 (5 bases). Sequences were obtained from peripheral blood. The origin of this receptor is a man in his sixties with acute or convalescent COVID-19. The CDR3 reads CASSKSRGKSYEQYF. The CDR3 bases are TGTGCCAGTAGCAAATCTAGGGGCAAATCCTACGAGCAGTACTTC.